A selection of T cell receptor beta chains follows, all from one sample in a study of a mutant IDH1 vaccine in newly diagnosed glioma. Assay: immunoSEQ multiplex PCR; the TCRdb copy retains only in-frame clones and omits some. The sample records tens of thousands of clones, more than 85% being singletons. Specimen: PBMCs, collected from a glioma patient treated with radiotherapy, temozolomide or both. These receptors were taken from a man in his forties or fifties with glioma. The CDR3 runs from the conserved cysteine through the conserved F or W. Each record gives: D gene, clone size, J gene, V gene, CDR3 DNA, CDR3 protein. D genes are given only for firm matches. Clone size is given for some rows only: seen once, a few or many times, or a class if the clone is expanded.

NA,once,TRBJ2-1,TRBV6-1,TGTGCCAGCAGTCGCACCCCTCGCGATGAGCAGTTCTTC,CASSRTPRDEQFF
NA,NA,TRBJ1-4,TRBV14,TGTGCCAGCAGCCCGGGGCCTAATGAAAAACTGTTTTTT,CASSPGPNEKLFF
NA,NA,TRBJ1-1,TRBV28,TGTGCCAGCAGTGCCCAATTGGGTATGAACACTGAAGCTTTCTTT,CASSAQLGMNTEAFF
NA,NA,TRBJ1-2,TRBV20-1,TGCAGTGCTAAGACCCCCTATGGCTACACCTTC,CSAKTPYGYTF
TRBD1,NA,TRBJ2-7,TRBV5-1,TGCGCCAGCAGCTACGGACAGGGGACCTACGAGCAGTACTTC,CASSYGQGTYEQYF
NA,NA,TRBJ2-7,TRBV27,TGTGCCAGCAGTAGGACATGGAGCTCCTACGAGCAGTACTTC,CASSRTWSSYEQYF
NA,NA,TRBJ2-3,TRBV18,TGTGCCAGCTCGCCAACAACCGGATCCCGGGATACGCAGTATTTT,CASSPTTGSRDTQYF
NA,NA,TRBJ1-1,TRBV19,TGTGCCAGTAGTACTGGACTTTTGAACACTGAAGCTTTCTTT,CASSTGLLNTEAFF
TRBD1,NA,TRBJ1-5,TRBV7-2,TGTGCCAGCAGCCGGACAGGCGGCAATCAGCCCCAGCATTTT,CASSRTGGNQPQHF
NA,NA,TRBJ2-3,TRBV15,TGTGCCACCAGCAGAGGACTAATCCAAGATACGCAGTATTTT,CATSRGLIQDTQYF
NA,once,TRBJ1-6,TRBV30,TGTGCCTGGGTTCAGGGGAATAATTCACCCCTCCACTTT,CAWVQGNNSPLHF
NA,NA,TRBJ1-6,TRBV28,TGTGCCAGCAGTTTCGGGAAGAACCTCCACTTT,CASSFGKNLHF
TRBD2,NA,TRBJ2-3,TRBV5-1,TGCGCCAGCAGCCTGACTAGCCACATGGATACGCAGTATTTT,CASSLTSHMDTQYF
NA,NA,TRBJ1-3,TRBV7-9,TGTGCCAGCAGCTTACGAGGGTTAGGAAACACCATATATTTT,CASSLRGLGNTIYF
NA,NA,TRBJ2-2,TRBV27,TGTGCCAGTCATGCGGCGAACACCGGGGAGCTGTTTTTT,CASHAANTGELFF
NA,once,TRBJ2-3,TRBV5-1,TGCGCCAGCAGGGGGGTTGGGGATACGCAGTATTTT,CASRGVGDTQYF
NA,NA,TRBJ2-1,TRBV27,TGTGCCAGCAGGGAGCAGTTCTTC,CASREQFF